These T cell receptor beta chains were read from a single sample in a study of blood T cell repertoires in COVID-19. Repertoires were generated with immunoSEQ multiplex PCR, while TCRdb's copy carries only in-frame clones and drops some. Of approximately 230,000 clones in the sample, 85% to 90% are singletons; the top ten hold over 1.5%. The specimen was PBMCs or T cells enriched from blood (not recorded which). The source is a man between 40 and 49 years old who had recovered from COVID-19. CDR3s include the opening cysteine and the closing phenylalanine or tryptophan. D genes are given only for firm matches. Clone size is given for some rows only: seen once, a few or many times, or a class if the clone is expanded.

. | TRBJ2-7 | TRBV28 | few | TGTGCCAGCAGTTTTTCCCCCCAGACCTACGAGCAGTACTTC | CASSFSPQTYEQYF
TRBD1 | TRBJ1-6 | TRBV30 | . | TGTGCTTGGGACAGGGATAATTCACCCCTCCACTTT | CAWDRDNSPLHF
TRBD1 | TRBJ1-5 | TRBV27 | . | TGTGCCAGCAGACTCGGGACAGGGAATCAGCCCCAGCATTTT | CASRLGTGNQPQHF
TRBD2 | TRBJ2-3 | TRBV11-2 | . | TGTGCCAGCAGCTTAGGGGGGGGACTAGCAACAGATACGCAGTATTTT | CASSLGGGLATDTQYF
. | TRBJ1-1 | TRBV7-2 | . | TGTGCCAGCAGCCCCGAGGGGGGGCGCACTGAAGCTTTCTTT | CASSPEGGRTEAFF
TRBD1 | TRBJ2-7 | TRBV10-2 | . | TGCGCCAGCAGTACGACAGGGGAGTACGAGCAGTACTTC | CASSTTGEYEQYF
TRBD1 | TRBJ1-1 | TRBV27 | . | TGTGCCAGCAGATTACTGACTGGGACAGTGAACACTGAAGCTTTCTTT | CASRLLTGTVNTEAFF
TRBD1 | TRBJ1-5 | TRBV28 | once | TGTGCCAGCAGTTTCATCCAGGCAGGGGGTCAGCCCCAGCATTTT | CASSFIQAGGQPQHF
TRBD1 | TRBJ2-4 | TRBV4-1 | . | TGCGCCAGCAGCTTCTGGCCGACAGGGTCCAAAAACATTCAGTACTTC | CASSFWPTGSKNIQYF
. | TRBJ2-6 | TRBV27 | . | TGTGCCACCGCGACAGGGACTGTGGCTGGGGCCAACGTCCTGACTTTC | CATATGTVAGANVLTF
TRBD2 | TRBJ2-5 | TRBV7-2 | . | TGTGCCAGCAGCCGCAGCGGGAGGGCCGAAGAGACCCAGTACTTC | CASSRSGRAEETQYF
. | TRBJ2-5 | TRBV6-6 | . | TGTGCCAGCAGTTACTCACAGCACCAAGAGACCCAGTACTTC | CASSYSQHQETQYF
. | TRBJ1-1 | TRBV2 | few | TGTGCCAGCAGTGAGGAGGGACGGGACACTGAAGCTTTCTTT | CASSEEGRDTEAFF
TRBD2 | TRBJ2-1 | TRBV27 | . | TGTGCCAGCAGTTCCCCAGTGGGAGGGCCGAATAATGAGCAGTTCTTC | CASSSPVGGPNNEQFF
. | TRBJ1-6 | TRBV25-1 | . | TGTGCCAGCAGTGAATATCGAGATTCACCCCTCCACTTT | CASSEYRDSPLHF
TRBD2 | TRBJ2-4 | TRBV18 | . | TGTGCCAGCTCCCGGACTAGCGGGGTATCCAAAAACATTCAGTACTTC | CASSRTSGVSKNIQYF
. | TRBJ2-7 | TRBV18 | . | TGTGCCAGCTCACCACCGGGGCTTCGGGAGCAGTACTTC | CASSPPGLREQYF
. | TRBJ2-2 | TRBV27 | . | TGTGCCAGCAGTTTGTCACAGGGACCGTTCACCGGGGAGCTGTTTTTT | CASSLSQGPFTGELFF
. | TRBJ2-7 | TRBV10-3 | . | TGTGCCATCAGTGATGACACCTACGAGCAGTACTTC | CAISDDTYEQYF
. | TRBJ2-2 | TRBV6-5 | . | TGTGCCAGCAGTCTACAGGGCGCGAACACCGGGGAGCTGTTTTTT | CASSLQGANTGELFF
TRBD1 | TRBJ1-2 | TRBV9 | . | TGTGCCAGCAGCGTAGACAGGGGATACTATGGCTACACCTTC | CASSVDRGYYGYTF
TRBD2 | TRBJ2-3 | TRBV2 | . | TGTGCCAGCCCGACTAGCGGGCTCACAGATACGCAGTATTTT | CASPTSGLTDTQYF